This TCR beta chain emerged from a study of technical replicates of blood from several donors. J was trimmed by 1 base and V by 5 bases; bases with no gene match: 7. Per germline, CDR1 PRHDT and CDR2 FYEKMQ (reference sequence). The length of the CDR3 is 15 residues. This table comes from immunoSEQ multiplex PCR, and its TCRdb copy is limited to in-frame clones, with some not included. The sample includes tens of thousands of clones, around 94% of them seen just once. The genes are TRBV13 and TRBJ1-1, with 7 bases lining up with TRBD1. The receptor was isolated from a human donor in good health. Sequencing was carried out using T cells isolated from PBMCs. CDR3 coding DNA: TGTGCCAGCAGCCTCAGACAGGGCCAGAACACTGAAGCTTTCTTT. Protein sequence: CASSLRQGQNTEAFF.